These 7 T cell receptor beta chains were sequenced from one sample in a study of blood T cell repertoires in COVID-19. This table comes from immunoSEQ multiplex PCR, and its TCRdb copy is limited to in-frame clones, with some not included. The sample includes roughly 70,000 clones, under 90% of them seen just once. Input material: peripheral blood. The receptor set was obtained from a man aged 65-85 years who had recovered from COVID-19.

The CDR3 region is CASSSGTGGGKYQPQHF. The CDR3 coding sequence is TGTGCCAGCAGCTCCGGGACAGGGGGCGGAAAATATCAGCCCCAGCATTTT. The rearrangement uses TRBV7-2 and TRBJ1-5; 12 nucleotides line up with TRBD1. V trimming: 4 bases; J trimming: 5 bases; junction bases outside the gene matches: 9. CDR3 length equals 17 residues. CDR1 and CDR2 from the germline V gene are SGHTA and FQGNSA.

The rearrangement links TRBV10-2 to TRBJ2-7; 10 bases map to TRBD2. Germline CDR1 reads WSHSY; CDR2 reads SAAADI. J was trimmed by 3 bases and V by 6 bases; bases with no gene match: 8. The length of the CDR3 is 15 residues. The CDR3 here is CASREPGLAHYEQYF. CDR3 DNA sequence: TGCGCCAGCAGAGAACCGGGACTAGCGCACTACGAGCAGTACTTC.

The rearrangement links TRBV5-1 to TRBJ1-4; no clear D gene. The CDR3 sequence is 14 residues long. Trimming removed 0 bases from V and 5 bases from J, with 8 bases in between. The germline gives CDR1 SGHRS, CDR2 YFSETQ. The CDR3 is CASSLGLENEKLFF. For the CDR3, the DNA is TGCGCCAGCAGCTTGGGACTCGAAAATGAAAAACTGTTTTTT.

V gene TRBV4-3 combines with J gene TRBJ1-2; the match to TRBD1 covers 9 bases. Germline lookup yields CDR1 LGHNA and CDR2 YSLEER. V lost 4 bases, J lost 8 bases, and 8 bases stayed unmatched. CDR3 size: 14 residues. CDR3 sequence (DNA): TGCGCCAGCAGCCGACGGGACAGGGCAGACGGCTACACCTTC. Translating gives CASSRRDRADGYTF.

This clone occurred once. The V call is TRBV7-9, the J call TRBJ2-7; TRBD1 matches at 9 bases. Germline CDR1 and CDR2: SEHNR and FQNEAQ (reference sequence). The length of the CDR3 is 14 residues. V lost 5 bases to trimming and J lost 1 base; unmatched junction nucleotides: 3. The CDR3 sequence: CASSLGTGSYEQYF. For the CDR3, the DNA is TGTGCCAGCAGCCTCGGGACAGGGTCCTACGAGCAGTACTTC.

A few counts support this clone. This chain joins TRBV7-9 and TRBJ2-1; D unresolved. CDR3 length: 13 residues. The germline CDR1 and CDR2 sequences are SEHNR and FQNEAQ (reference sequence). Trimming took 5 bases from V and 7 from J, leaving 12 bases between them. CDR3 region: CASSNIVVNEQFF. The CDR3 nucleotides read TGTGCCAGCAGCAATATAGTGGTAAATGAGCAGTTCTTC.

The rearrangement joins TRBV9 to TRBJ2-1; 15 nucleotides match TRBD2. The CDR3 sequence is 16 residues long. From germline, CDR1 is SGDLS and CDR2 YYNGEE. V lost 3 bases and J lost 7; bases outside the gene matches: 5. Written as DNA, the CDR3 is TGTGCCAGCAGCGCCCTAGGACTAGCGGGAGGGAATGAGCAGTTCTTC. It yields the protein CASSALGLAGGNEQFF.